These 9 T cell receptor beta chains were sequenced from one sample in a study of T cells in Graves' hyperthyroidism and ophthalmopathy. RNA transcripts served as the template for amplifying TCR beta CDR3 regions. The HTBI primer set served for first-round RT-PCR of the TCR CDR3. TCRdb re-called the multiplex PCR reads through MiXCR, storing one row per CDR3 protein. The sample records 640,000 or so distinct CDR3 sequences, 12% to 15% being singletons. The sequenced sample was blood. All receptors derive from a woman aged 18-35 years with Graves' ophthalmopathy.

V gene TRBV7-2 combines with J gene TRBJ1-1; D possibly corresponds to TRBD1 (6 bases). The germline CDR1 and CDR2 sequences are SGHTA and FQGNSA. This CDR3 has 14 amino acids. V lost 5 bases to trimming and J lost 4 bases, with 14 bases between them. This CDR3 is CASSKNRAGTEAFF. CDR3 nucleotides: TGTGCCAGCAGCAAAAACAGGGCGGGCACTGAAGCTTTCTTT.

Comments on this clonotype: Relative to the germline gene, one junction end is altered; a read error may explain this. The CDR3: CASSLGLRGAEQYF. The CDR3 coding sequence is TGTGCCAGCAGTTTAGGACTTAGGGGCGCCGAGCAGTACTTC. This chain links TRBV10-3 with TRBJ2-7; D tentatively reads TRBD1 or TRBD2 (5 bases each). CDR1 is ENHRY, CDR2 SYGVKD, per germline. The CDR3 extends over 14 amino acids.

This clonotype was recorded at least ten times. The chain employs TRBV12-3 or TRBV12-4 and TRBJ1-2; D unresolved. The V gene lost 1 base and the J gene lost 3 bases, with 6 bases spanning the gap. The CDR3 runs 13 residues. The CDR3 nucleotides are TGTGCCAGCAGTTTAGACCGGTACTATGGCTACACCTTC. It is translated as CASSLDRYYGYTF.

This clonotype was counted many times. This chain joins TRBV7-8 and TRBJ2-2; 7 bases are a match to TRBD1. CDR1 and CDR2 (germline): SGHVS, FQNEAQ. This CDR3 has 17 residues. V lost 5 bases, J lost 6 bases, and 15 bases stayed unmatched. The CDR3: CASSPRVPGGRAGELFF. DNA of the CDR3: TGTGCCAGCAGCCCCCGAGTTCCAGGGGGAAGGGCCGGGGAGCTGTTTTTT.

Ten or more counts support this clonotype. V gene TRBV5-1 combines with J gene TRBJ2-3; D may correspond to TRBD1 or TRBD2 (5 bases each). Deletions cut 2 bases from V and 1 base from J, with 8 bases between. The CDR3 totals 14 residues. Germline V gene data show CDR1 as SGHRS and CDR2 as YFSETQ. Here the CDR3 reads CASSLRDRTDTQYF. As DNA, the CDR3 is TGCGCCAGCAGCTTACGGGACCGCACAGATACGCAGTATTTT.

This clonotype was recorded many times. CDR3 sequence reads: CASSLKAGPPRDEQFF. The CDR3 DNA is TGTGCCAGCAGTTTAAAAGCGGGACCGCCTCGCGATGAGCAGTTCTTC. This chain links TRBV12-3 or TRBV12-4 with TRBJ2-1, with 7 positions matching TRBD2. V trimming: 2 bases; J trimming: 8 bases; junction bases outside the gene matches: 12. The CDR3 is 16 residues long.

The chain couples TRBV18 to TRBJ1-5, with D tentatively TRBD1 (5 bases). This CDR3 contains 12 residues. Germline V gives CDR1 KGHSH, CDR2 LQKENI. V lost 6 bases and J 10 bases, leaving 13 bases between the germline ends. The CDR3 spells CASSRPGDPQHF. CDR3 nucleotides: TGTGCCAGCTCCCGCCCGGGGGACCCCCAGCATTTT.

Comments on this clonotype: Germline is not matched at one junction end, which may reflect a read error. This chain joins TRBV24-1 and TRBJ2-4; possibly TRBD2 for D (5 bases). Germline CDR1 KGHDR, CDR2 SFDVKD. The CDR3 is made up of 18 amino acids. For the CDR3, the DNA is TGTGCCGCCAGTGATTTCCCTCCGGACTCCGAGACGGAAAACATTCAGTACTTC. Its translation: CAASDFPPDSETENIQYF.

This clonotype was observed many times. The rearrangement joins TRBV12-3 or TRBV12-4 to TRBJ2-4; 7 bases map to TRBD2. V gave up 7 bases and J gave up 2 bases; unmatched junction bases: 2. The CDR3 is made up of 13 amino acids. CDR3 bases: TGTGCCAGCAACGGGAGGTCCAAAAACATTCAGTACTTC. This encodes CASNGRSKNIQYF.